The TCR beta chain under discussion was sequenced for a study of CD8 T cells in Susac syndrome. The CDR3 consists of 14 residues. V lost 3 bases and J lost 6; bases outside the gene matches: 7. An amount of RNA that ranged from about 0.45 to 1 ug was reverse transcribed with random hexamers. Amplification of TCR beta CDR3 across 54 Vbeta and 13 Jbeta was performed with immunoSEQ multiplex PCR. TCRdb re-derived calls from the immunoSEQ multiplex PCR reads in MiXCR, one entry per CDR3 protein. The profile shows approximately 180,000 distinct CDR3 sequences, approximately 95% of them singletons. CD8+ and CD4+ T cells taken from blood had their TCR beta sequenced. Each multiple sclerosis control was a treatment-naive patient with relapsing-remitting disease that was either stable or active. TEMRA cells were FACS-enriched, while CD8+ and CD4+ T cells were negatively isolated.

The sequencing input was CD4+ T cells from PBMCs. The chain joins TRBV12-3 or TRBV12-4 to TRBJ2-7; TRBD1 aligns across 8 bases. This sequence was found in a human donor with multiple sclerosis. CDR3 nucleotide sequence: TGTGCCAGCAGTTTGGTCCAGGGGGCGTCCGAGCAGTACTTC. As protein: CASSLVQGASEQYF.